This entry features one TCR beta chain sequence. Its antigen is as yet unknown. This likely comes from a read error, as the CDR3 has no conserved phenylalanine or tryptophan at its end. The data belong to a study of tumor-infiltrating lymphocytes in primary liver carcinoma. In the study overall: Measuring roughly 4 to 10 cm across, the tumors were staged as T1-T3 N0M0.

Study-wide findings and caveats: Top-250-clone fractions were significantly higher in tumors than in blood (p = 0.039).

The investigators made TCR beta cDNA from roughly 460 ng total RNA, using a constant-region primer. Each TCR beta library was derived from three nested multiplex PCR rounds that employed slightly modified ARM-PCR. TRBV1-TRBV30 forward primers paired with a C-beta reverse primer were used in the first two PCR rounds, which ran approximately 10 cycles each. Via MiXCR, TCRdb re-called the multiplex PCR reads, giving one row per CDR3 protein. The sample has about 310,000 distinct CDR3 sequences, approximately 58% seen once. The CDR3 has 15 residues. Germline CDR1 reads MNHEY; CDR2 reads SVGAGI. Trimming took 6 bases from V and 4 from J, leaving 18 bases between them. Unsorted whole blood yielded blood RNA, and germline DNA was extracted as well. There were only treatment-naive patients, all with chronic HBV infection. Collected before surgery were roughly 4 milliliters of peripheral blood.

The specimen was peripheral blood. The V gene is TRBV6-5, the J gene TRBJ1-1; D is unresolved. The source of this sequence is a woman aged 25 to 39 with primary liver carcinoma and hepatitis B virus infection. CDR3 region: CASSSRSTSGTEAFL. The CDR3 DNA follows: TGTGCCAGCAGCTCTAGGTCGACGTCGGGCACTGAAGCTTTCCTT.